These 30 T cell receptor beta chains came from one sample sequenced in a study of OX40 agonist ivuxolimab in advanced cancers. TCRdb keeps only in-frame clones here, not all; method: immunoSEQ multiplex PCR. Among 55,000 to 85,000 clones listed, 75% to 90% were seen once. The specimen comprised CD4+ or CD8+ T cells sorted from blood, sampled in a trial of the OX40 agonist ivuxolimab. These receptors were taken from an adult with an advanced solid tumor such as melanoma, head and neck, liver or kidney cancer.

The chain uses TRBV7-2 and TRBJ2-1; the D gene is possibly TRBD1 (6 bases). The V end lost 5 bases, the J end lost 2 bases, and 13 bases lay between the germline ends. The CDR3 loop spans 15 amino acids. Germline CDR1 reads SGHTA; CDR2 reads FQGNSA. The chain's CDR3 is CASSLGAGPYNEQFF. Written as DNA, the CDR3 is TGTGCCAGCAGCCTGGGGGCTGGCCCCTACAATGAGCAGTTCTTC.

The chain carries TRBV18 and TRBJ1-1; a weak D match, TRBD1 (5 bases). This CDR3 is built from 15 residues. The V gene lost 1 base and the J gene lost 2 bases, with 11 bases spanning the gap. Germline V gene data show CDR1 as KGHSH and CDR2 as LQKENI. In DNA, the CDR3 is TGTGCCAGCTCACCACGGCGGGGGGACAACACTGAAGCTTTCTTT. Its translation: CASSPRRGDNTEAFF. The complete variable domain, with remaining parts taken from reference TRBV18 and TRBJ1-1, reads NAGVMQNPRHLVRRRGQEARLRCSPMKGHSHVYWYRQLPEEGLKFMVYLQKENIIDESGMPKERFSAEFPKEGPSILRIQQVVRGDSAAYFCASSPRRGDNTEAFFGQGTRLTVV.

The rearrangement links TRBV18 to TRBJ1-1; the D gene is possibly TRBD1 (5 bases). Per the germline V gene, CDR1 is KGHSH and CDR2 is LQKENI. This CDR3 contains 17 residues. V was pared by 4 bases and J by 7 bases, with 25 bases between. The CDR3 reads CASSRKPGDFMKGEAFF. CDR3 DNA: TGTGCCAGCTCACGAAAACCGGGGGATTTCATGAAGGGTGAAGCTTTCTTT.

The chain recombines TRBV5-5 with TRBJ2-1, with a weak D call TRBD1 (6 bases). The germline CDR1 and CDR2 sequences are SGHKS and YYEKEE (reference sequence). The V gene lost 1 base and the J gene lost 4 bases, with 18 bases spanning the gap. This CDR3 is built from 17 residues. The CDR3 loop reads CASSLIQGSPIYNEQFF. DNA for the CDR3: TGTGCCAGCAGCTTGATACAGGGTTCGCCTATTTACAATGAGCAGTTCTTC.

The genes are TRBV28 and TRBJ1-2; D is undetermined. This CDR3 is 11 amino acids long. CDR1 and CDR2 (germline): MDHEN, SYDVKM. Trimming removed 10 bases from V and 1 base from J, with 7 bases in between. CDR3 amino acids: CATENNYGYTF. The DNA of the CDR3 is TGTGCCACCGAAAATAACTATGGCTACACCTTC.

V usage is TRBV28 and J usage is TRBJ2-4, with D uncertain. The CDR3 runs to 13 residues. The germline gives CDR1 MDHEN, CDR2 SYDVKM. Trimming cost V 6 bases and J 3 bases, with 9 bases left between them. CDR3 sequence: CASRGWGKNIQYF. DNA of the CDR3: TGTGCCAGCAGGGGATGGGGCAAAAACATTCAGTACTTC.

The chain recombines TRBV2 with TRBJ2-3; D is perhaps TRBD1 (5 bases). Trimming stripped 9 bases from V and 5 bases from J, with 18 bases between. Per the germline V gene, CDR1 is SNHLY and CDR2 is FYNNEI. The CDR3 covers 14 residues. CDR3 region: CASGLLGVIDTQYF. DNA for the CDR3: TGTGCCAGTGGATTGTTAGGGGTAATAGATACGCAGTATTTT. The entire variable domain, with the rest obtained from reference TRBV2 and TRBJ2-3, is as follows: EPEVTQTPSHQVTQMGQEVILRCVPISNHLYFYWYRQILGQKVEFLVSFYNNEISEKSEIFDDQFSVERPDGSNFTLKIRSTKLEDSAMYFCASGLLGVIDTQYFGPGTRLTVL.

This clone was observed once. The V and J genes are TRBV7-6 and TRBJ1-2; D is unresolved. The V gene lost 5 bases and the J gene lost 2 bases, with 9 bases spanning the gap. This CDR3 is built from 13 residues. Germline lookup yields CDR1 SGHVS and CDR2 FNYEAQ. CDR3 bases: TGTGCCAGCAGCCCGACAATCAACTATGGCTACACCTTC. As protein: CASSPTINYGYTF.

The chain joins TRBV5-1 to TRBJ2-7; D ambiguous. The V end was cut by 4 bases, the J end by 0 bases, with 8 bases between. This CDR3 spans 13 amino acids. In germline, CDR1 is SGHRS, CDR2 YFSETQ. The CDR3 coding sequence is TGCGCCAGCAGCCCAGGTAGCTCCTACGAGCAGTACTTC. This encodes CASSPGSSYEQYF.

The chain joins TRBV9 to TRBJ1-6; TRBD1 matches 8 bases. With 3 bases clipped from V and 0 bases from J, the junction kept 14 bases outside the gene matches. The CDR3 covers 20 residues. CDR1 and CDR2 from the germline V gene are SGDLS and YYNGEE. CDR3 DNA sequence: TGTGCCAGCAGCGGGCCGCTCGGGACAGGACTAAGCTCCTATAATTCACCCCTCCACTTT. The encoded protein is CASSGPLGTGLSSYNSPLHF.

The chain has TRBV11-3 and TRBJ2-1, with 11 bases identical to TRBD1. The CDR3 spans 16 residues. The V and J ends lost 3 bases and 5 bases, in that order; junction bases with no gene match: 6. Germline CDR1 is SGHNT and CDR2 is YENEEA. This CDR3 reads CASSFGQGALDNEQFF. In DNA, the CDR3 is TGTGCCAGCAGCTTCGGACAGGGGGCTTTAGACAATGAGCAGTTCTTC.

In its sample, this clone was seen once. V usage is TRBV19 and J usage is TRBJ2-5; 7 nucleotides line up with TRBD2. Per the germline V gene, CDR1 is LNHDA and CDR2 is SQIVND (reference sequence). The CDR3 extends over 16 amino acids. V was clipped by 2 bases and J by 5 bases; unmatched bases: 11. As DNA, the CDR3 is TGTGCCAGTAGTATAAGTACGGCGGGGGTAGGCGAGACCCAGTACTTC. Its protein product is CASSISTAGVGETQYF.

This clone has a handful of counts. The chain has TRBV28 and TRBJ1-6; 10 bases match TRBD1. The CDR3 has 15 residues. In germline, CDR1 is MDHEN, CDR2 SYDVKM. V gave up 5 bases and J gave up 10 bases; unmatched junction bases: 8. The CDR3 nucleotides read TGTGCCAGCAGTGCTCCCGGGACAGGGGCCTCACCCCTCCACTTT. Protein sequence: CASSAPGTGASPLHF.

The chain couples TRBV29-1 to TRBJ2-5, with a tentative D call TRBD2 (6 bases). This CDR3 is built from 13 residues. CDR1 and CDR2 from the germline V gene are SQVTM and ANQGSEA. V shed 4 bases and J shed 4 bases, with 13 bases lying between them. CDR3: CSVVMGGGETQYF. Written as DNA, the CDR3 is TGCAGCGTTGTTATGGGGGGTGGAGAGACCCAGTACTTC.

J is TRBJ2-3 and V is TRBV29-1, with D tentatively TRBD1 (6 bases). Germline V gene sequence: CDR1 SQVTM, CDR2 ANQGSEA. This CDR3 is built from 12 residues. Trimming left V 8 bases short and J 2 bases short, with 11 bases between. As DNA, the CDR3 is TGCAGCAACAGGGATAACACAGATACGCAGTATTTT. Translation gives CSNRDNTDTQYF.

This rearrangement joins TRBV11-2 to TRBJ2-5, with no clear D. V lost 4 bases, J lost 4 bases, and 7 bases lay in between. From germline, CDR1 is SGHAT and CDR2 FQNNGV. The CDR3 runs 12 residues. The CDR3: CASSSGSETQYF. The CDR3 bases are TGTGCCAGCAGCTCCGGTTCAGAGACCCAGTACTTC.

The genes are TRBV7-9 and TRBJ2-1; perhaps TRBD1 as D (5 bases). Trimming removed 1 base from V and 3 bases from J, with 13 bases in between. The CDR3 covers 16 residues. Germline CDR1 is SEHNR and CDR2 is FQNEAQ (reference sequence). The CDR3 DNA sequence: TGTGCCAGCAGCTTAGGACGGACAACTTTCTACAATGAGCAGTTCTTC. Its protein is CASSLGRTTFYNEQFF.

This clone was detected only once. The V call is TRBV7-2, the J call TRBJ1-5; D is perhaps TRBD1 (6 bases). Germline loops: CDR1 SGHTA, CDR2 FQGNSA. V lost 6 bases to trimming and J lost 0 bases, with 12 bases between them. The CDR3 covers 15 residues. CDR3 coding DNA: TGTGCCAGCAGTGAACAGGGAGGTAGCAATCAGCCCCAGCATTTT. It yields the protein CASSEQGGSNQPQHF.

The rearrangement uses TRBV28 and TRBJ2-2; 11 bases match TRBD2. The germline gives CDR1 MDHEN, CDR2 SYDVKM. The ends lost 8 bases at V and 0 bases at J; junction bases unmatched: 2. The CDR3 is 15 amino acids. CDR3 DNA sequence: TGTGCCAGCCTAGCGGGGGGACCGAACACCGGGGAGCTGTTTTTT. Amino acids: CASLAGGPNTGELFF.

This chain joins TRBV29-1 and TRBJ2-5; perhaps D is TRBD1 or TRBD2 (5 bases each). Trimming stripped 1 base from V and 5 bases from J, with 14 bases between. The germline V gene encodes CDR1 SQVTM and CDR2 ANQGSEA. The CDR3 has 14 residues. This chain's CDR3 is CSVEGGASIETQYF. In DNA, the CDR3 is TGCAGCGTTGAAGGAGGGGCCTCTATCGAGACCCAGTACTTC.

This chain links TRBV28 with TRBJ2-5; 8 bases line up with TRBD1. Looked up from germline, CDR1 is MDHEN and CDR2 is SYDVKM. Trimming at V came to 6 bases and at J to 9 bases, leaving 9 bases not matched to a gene. This CDR3 has 13 amino acids. In nucleotides, the CDR3 is TGTGCCAGCAGGGCGACAGGGGCATCGGCCCAGTACTTC. Encoded protein: CASRATGASAQYF.

The chain is built from TRBV2 and TRBJ1-1; tentative D call: TRBD1 (5 bases). Per germline, CDR1 SNHLY and CDR2 FYNNEI. This CDR3 region has 12 residues. Trimming left V 6 bases short and J 6 bases short, with 11 bases between. The CDR3, as DNA: TGTGCCAGCAGGCCCGACAGCCCTGAAGCTTTCTTT. Encoded protein: CASRPDSPEAFF.

The V gene is TRBV2, the J gene TRBJ1-3; D gene uncertain. Per germline, CDR1 SNHLY and CDR2 FYNNEI. The CDR3 sequence is 13 residues long. V lost 5 bases and J 0 bases, leaving 5 bases between the germline ends. The CDR3 bases are TGTGCCAGCAGTCCAAACTCTGGAAACACCATATATTTT. It translates to CASSPNSGNTIYF.

The chain links TRBV29-1 to TRBJ2-3, with D tentatively TRBD1 (6 bases). Trimming took 7 bases from V and 0 from J, leaving 14 bases between them. CDR3 length: 14 residues. In germline, CDR1 is SQVTM, CDR2 ANQGSEA. The CDR3 coding sequence is TGCAGCGAGATCAGGGGTTTAAGCACAGATACGCAGTATTTT. It yields the protein CSEIRGLSTDTQYF.

With regard to this clone: A far more abundant clone sits one base away, making this likely a read error. The same CDR3 can be traced to other DNA sequences in this sample. The chain is built from TRBV5-1 and TRBJ1-2; a possible D gene is TRBD1 (5 bases). CDR3 size: 15 residues. Germline CDR1 and CDR2: SGHRS and YFSETQ. V lost 0 bases, J lost 0 bases, and 9 bases lay in between. CDR3 DNA sequence: TGCGCCAGCAGCTTGGGGGACCGAACTAACTATGGCTACACCTTC. Its protein product is CASSLGDRTNYGYTF.

The rearrangement uses TRBV28 and TRBJ1-2; possibly TRBD1 for D (5 bases). The CDR3 extends over 13 amino acids. Per the germline V gene, CDR1 is MDHEN and CDR2 is SYDVKM. Trimming pared 7 bases from V and 8 bases from J, leaving 17 bases between. CDR3 in amino acids: CASTQGGRQGYTF. The CDR3 DNA follows: TGTGCCAGCACCCAGGGCGGGAGACAGGGCTACACCTTC.

The chain combines TRBV6-5 with TRBJ1-4; no definite D call. CDR3 length equals 15 residues. Trimming removed 0 bases at V and 7 bases at J, with 12 bases between. Germline V CDR1 and CDR2: MNHEY, SVGAGI. In DNA form, the CDR3 reads TGTGCCAGCAGTTACTCGGGTCCTCAAAGTGAAAAACTGTTTTTT. It encodes CASSYSGPQSEKLFF.

The V gene is TRBV6-1, the J gene TRBJ1-5; TRBD1 is a possible D gene (6 bases). Germline V CDR1 and CDR2: MNHNS, SASEGT. Trimming shortened V by 4 bases and J by 7 bases, and 8 bases separated the two germline ends. This CDR3 comprises 12 residues. CDR3 protein: CASSAGAQPQHF. CDR3 bases: TGTGCCAGCAGTGCAGGGGCCCAGCCCCAGCATTTT.

CDR3 sequence: CSVDRSPDTQYF. CDR3 DNA: TGCAGCGTTGATAGGTCCCCAGATACGCAGTATTTT. V is TRBV29-1 and J is TRBJ2-3; D not certain. V was trimmed by 3 bases and J by 4 bases, leaving 8 bases between them. This CDR3 has 12 residues. Germline CDR1 SQVTM, CDR2 ANQGSEA.

CDR3 region: CASSFGTDSYEQYF. The CDR3 coding sequence is TGCGCCAGCAGCTTCGGGACAGATTCCTACGAGCAGTACTTC. The V and J genes are TRBV4-1 and TRBJ2-7; 7 bases agree with TRBD1. This CDR3 has 14 amino acids. Germline V CDR1 and CDR2: MGHRA, YSYEKL. J lost 1 base, V lost 5 bases, and 5 bases had no gene match.